These 12 T cell receptor beta chains originate from one sample sequenced in a study of CD8 T cells in ankylosing spondylitis. Findings and caveats of the study: What appeared characteristic of ankylosing spondylitis blood was a TCR beta motif of under 10 highly homologous variants.

TCRdb independently ran MiXCR on the 5' RACE reads; one entry per CDR3 protein. The table lists 200,000 to 250,000 distinct CDR3 sequences, approximately 16% of them singletons. These receptors have no known antigen. The specimen sequenced was blood, either unsorted or a sorted T cell fraction (not recorded which). The receptors were sampled from a male donor with ankylosing spondylitis.

The CDR3 reads CASSLVGGDNSPLHF. Here the CDR3 DNA reads TGTGCCAGCAGCTTAGTGGGGGGAGACAATTCACCCCTCCACTTT. The V call is TRBV7-2, the J call TRBJ1-6; a weak D match, TRBD1 (5 bases). There are 15 residues in the CDR3. Trimming took 1 base from V and 7 from J, leaving 11 bases between them. The V gene's germline CDR1 is SGHTA and CDR2 FQGNSA.

V and J are TRBV7-9 and TRBJ2-1; D perhaps matches TRBD2 (6 bases). The CDR3 totals 16 residues. The germline V gene has CDR1 SEHNR and CDR2 FQNEAQ (reference sequence). Trimming shortened V by 5 bases and J by 4 bases, and 18 bases separated the two germline ends. CDR3 in amino acids: CASSPGLRYLYNEQFF. The CDR3 DNA sequence: TGTGCCAGCAGCCCGGGACTCAGGTACCTATACAATGAGCAGTTCTTC.

V usage is TRBV3-1 and J usage is TRBJ2-3, with D perhaps being TRBD1 or TRBD2 (5 bases each). CDR1 is LGHDT, CDR2 YNNKEL, per germline (reference sequence). This CDR3 spans 15 amino acids. Deletions cut 3 bases from V and 2 bases from J, with 12 bases between. The CDR3 protein is CASSQELGATDTQYF. CDR3 sequence (DNA): TGTGCCAGCAGCCAGGAACTAGGGGCCACAGATACGCAGTATTTT.

The rearrangement links TRBV24-1 to TRBJ2-3; 7 bases agree with TRBD1. V shed 3 bases, J shed 1 base, and the junction held 15 bases outside the gene matches. Germline-derived CDR1 and CDR2 are KGHDR and SFDVKD. The CDR3 contains 19 residues. CDR3 coding DNA: TGTGCCACCAGTGATCCGGACGACAGGGCGAGTAAGGGCACAGATACGCAGTATTTT. Residues: CATSDPDDRASKGTDTQYF.

This clonotype was counted only a few times. This chain joins TRBV12-5 and TRBJ2-1; weak D call: TRBD1 (5 bases). V lost 3 bases, J lost 3 bases, and 18 bases lay in between. CDR3 length: 17 residues. The germline CDR1 and CDR2 sequences are LGHNT and FRNRAP. The CDR3 region has the DNA TGTGCTAGTGGTTTCCCTGAAGGGGAAGAAAGCTACAATGAGCAGTTCTTC. This gives the protein CASGFPEGEESYNEQFF. The full variable domain, rest sourced from reference TRBV12-5 and TRBJ2-1, is DARVTQTPRHKVTEMGQEVTMRCQPILGHNTVFWYRQTMMQGLELLAYFRNRAPLDDSGMPKDRFSAEMPDATLATLKIQPSEPRDSAVYFCASGFPEGEESYNEQFFGPGTRLTVL.

The CDR3 DNA reads as TGTGCCAGCAGCGCGAGCGGGAGGGAAACAGATACGCAGTATTTT. Residues: CASSASGRETDTQYF. The chain couples TRBV9 to TRBJ2-3; 10 nucleotides agree with TRBD2. The CDR3 runs 15 residues. V lost 3 bases and J lost 3; bases outside the gene matches: 4. Germline assignment: CDR1 SGDLS and CDR2 YYNGEE.

This chain connects TRBV12-3 or TRBV12-4 to TRBJ2-1; TRBD2 matches 8 bases. This CDR3 has 15 residues. The ends lost 6 bases at V and 3 bases at J; junction bases unmatched: 7. CDR3 loop: CASRSGSPHYNEQFF. The DNA of the CDR3 is TGTGCCAGCAGGAGCGGGAGCCCCCACTACAATGAGCAGTTCTTC.

The table lists this clonotype with a few counts. The rearrangement joins TRBV7-9 to TRBJ2-1; unclear D gene. With 3 bases removed from V and 0 bases from J, the gap between germline ends came to 9 bases. The CDR3 covers 15 residues. The germline V gene has CDR1 SEHNR and CDR2 FQNEAQ (reference sequence). In DNA, the CDR3 is TGTGCCAGCAGCTTCGGTGCCAGCTCCTACAATGAGCAGTTCTTC. Protein product: CASSFGASSYNEQFF.

The rearrangement uses TRBV27 and TRBJ1-2; D is unresolved. Trimming left V 2 bases short and J 7 bases short, with 17 bases between. Germline V lookup: CDR1 MNHEY, CDR2 SMNVEV (reference sequence). The CDR3 spans 15 residues. The CDR3 protein is CASSLRASSSGGYTF. The CDR3 DNA reads TGTGCCAGCAGTTTAAGGGCATCATCCAGCGGTGGCTACACCTTC.

This clonotype was found a few times. The CDR3 reads CASSLSSGITDTQYF. The CDR3 coding sequence is TGTGCCAGCAGCTTGTCTAGCGGAATCACAGATACGCAGTATTTT. The chain employs TRBV5-6 and TRBJ2-3, with 7 bases lining up with TRBD2. V lost 1 base and J lost 2; bases outside the gene matches: 4. The CDR3 extends over 15 amino acids. The germline gives CDR1 SGHDT, CDR2 YYEEEE. Full variable domain (outside the CDR3, taken from reference TRBV5-6 and TRBJ2-3): DAGVTQSPTHLIKTRGQQVTLRCSPKSGHDTVSWYQQALGQGPQFIFQYYEEEERQRGNFPDRFSGHQFPNYSSELNVNALLLGDSALYLCASSLSSGITDTQYFGPGTRLTVL.

The chain has TRBV12-3 or TRBV12-4 and TRBJ2-2, with D possibly TRBD2 on 6 matching bases. The CDR3 is made up of 15 amino acids. The ends were cut back, 5 bases at V and 5 bases at J, with 15 bases in the middle. The CDR3 bases are TGTGCCAGCAGTCCCCCGGGAGCCACGACCGGGGAGCTGTTTTTT. Translating it yields CASSPPGATTGELFF.

This clonotype was picked up a small number of times. The chain has TRBV7-9 and TRBJ2-2, with D possibly matching TRBD2 (5 bases). Trimming cost V 6 bases and J 6 bases, with 20 bases left between them. The CDR3 loop spans 16 amino acids. CDR1 SEHNR and CDR2 FQNEAQ come from the germline V gene (reference sequence). CDR3 in amino acids: CASSSPETWGAGELFF. CDR3 bases: TGTGCCAGCAGTTCCCCCGAGACCTGGGGAGCCGGGGAGCTGTTTTTT.